At least ten counts were recorded for the clone carrying this T cell receptor beta chain. Antigen specificity is unknown. One entry per CDR3 protein, called by TCRdb with MiXCR from the 5' RACE reads. The sample carries 300,000 to 450,000 distinct CDR3 sequences, roughly 6.1% recorded once. This record comes from a study of T cells after yellow fever vaccination. Across the whole study: Fractions of limited cellularity were prepared by means of SMART-Seq v4 Ultra Low Input.

Study-level findings and limits: Clones that expanded after primary vaccination mostly reappeared after the booster (over 95% CD4, 80% to 90% CD8).

The CDR3 has 11 residues. Trimming removed 3 bases from V and 7 bases from J, with 4 bases in between. Germline V gene data show CDR1 as LGHDT and CDR2 as YNNKEL (reference sequence). Sequenced material: PBMCs, taken 5 days after the yellow fever booster vaccination. The J gene is TRBJ2-1, the V gene TRBV3-1; D gene ambiguous. This clonotype originated in a man aged 25-40 years who received the YFV17D yellow fever vaccine. CDR3 sequence (DNA): TGTGCCAGCAGCCAGACAAATGAGCAGTTCTTC. This codes for CASSQTNEQFF.